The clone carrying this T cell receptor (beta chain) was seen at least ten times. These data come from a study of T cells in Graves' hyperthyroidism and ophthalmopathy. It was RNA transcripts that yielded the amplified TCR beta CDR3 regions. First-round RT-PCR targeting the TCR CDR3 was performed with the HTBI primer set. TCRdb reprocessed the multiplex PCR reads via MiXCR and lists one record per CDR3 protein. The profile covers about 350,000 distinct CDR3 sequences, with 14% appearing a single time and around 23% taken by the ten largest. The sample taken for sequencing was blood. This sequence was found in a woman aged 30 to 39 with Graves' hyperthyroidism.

CDR3 sequence reads: CASSQVGGPNQPQHF. The CDR3 nucleotides are TGTGCCAGCAGCCAAGTTGGGGGGCCGAATCAGCCCCAGCATTTT. The V call is TRBV3-1, the J call TRBJ1-5; possible D gene TRBD1, 6 bases. Germline lookup yields CDR1 LGHDT and CDR2 YNNKEL (reference sequence). There are 15 residues in the CDR3. V was pared by 1 base and J by 4 bases, with 11 bases between.